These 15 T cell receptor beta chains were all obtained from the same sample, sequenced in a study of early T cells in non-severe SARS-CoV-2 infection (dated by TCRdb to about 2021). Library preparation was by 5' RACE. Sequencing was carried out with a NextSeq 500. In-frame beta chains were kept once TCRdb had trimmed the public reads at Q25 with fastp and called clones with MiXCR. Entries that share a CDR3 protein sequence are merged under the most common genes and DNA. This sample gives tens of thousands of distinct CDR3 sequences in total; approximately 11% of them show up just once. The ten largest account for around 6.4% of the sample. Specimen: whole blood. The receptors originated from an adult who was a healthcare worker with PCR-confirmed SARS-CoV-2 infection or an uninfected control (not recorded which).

The CDR3 DNA is TGTGCCAGAACGACAGGGAACTATGGCTACACCTTC. Translation: CARTTGNYGYTF. The chain recombines TRBV2 with TRBJ1-2, with 7 bases fitting TRBD1. Losses at the gene ends were 9 bases for V and 2 bases for J; bases not matched to a gene: 3. Germline lookup yields CDR1 SNHLY and CDR2 FYNNEI. There are 12 residues in the CDR3.

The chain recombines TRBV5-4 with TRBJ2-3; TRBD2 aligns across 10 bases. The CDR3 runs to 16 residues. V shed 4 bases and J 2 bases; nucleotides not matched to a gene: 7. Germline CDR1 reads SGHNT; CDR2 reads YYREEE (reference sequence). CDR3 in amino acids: CASSKLAGGLTDTQYF. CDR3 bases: TGTGCCAGCAGCAAGTTAGCGGGAGGACTCACAGATACGCAGTATTTT.

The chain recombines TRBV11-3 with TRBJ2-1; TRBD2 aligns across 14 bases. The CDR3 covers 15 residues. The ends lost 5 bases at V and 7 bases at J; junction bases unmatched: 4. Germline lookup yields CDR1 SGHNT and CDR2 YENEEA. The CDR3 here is CASSAGLAGGNEQFF. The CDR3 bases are TGTGCCAGCAGCGCCGGACTAGCGGGAGGTAATGAGCAGTTCTTC.

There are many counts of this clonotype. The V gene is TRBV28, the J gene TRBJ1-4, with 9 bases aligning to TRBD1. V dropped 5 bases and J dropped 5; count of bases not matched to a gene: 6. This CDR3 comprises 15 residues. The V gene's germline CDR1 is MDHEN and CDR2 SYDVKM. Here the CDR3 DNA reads TGTGCCAGCAGTCCGCCGACAGGGGGGAATGAAAAACTGTTTTTT. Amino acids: CASSPPTGGNEKLFF.

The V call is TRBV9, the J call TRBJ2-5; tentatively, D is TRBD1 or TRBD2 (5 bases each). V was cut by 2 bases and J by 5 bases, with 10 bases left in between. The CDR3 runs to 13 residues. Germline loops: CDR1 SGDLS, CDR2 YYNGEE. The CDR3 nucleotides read TGTGCCAGCAGCGTCGCAAGGGACGAGACCCAGTACTTC. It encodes CASSVARDETQYF.

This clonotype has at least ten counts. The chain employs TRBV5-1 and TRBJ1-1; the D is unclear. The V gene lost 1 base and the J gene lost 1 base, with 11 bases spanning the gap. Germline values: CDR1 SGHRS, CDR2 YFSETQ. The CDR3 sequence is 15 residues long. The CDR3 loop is CASSLFEISNTEAFF. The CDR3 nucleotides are TGCGCCAGCAGCTTGTTTGAGATTTCGAACACTGAAGCTTTCTTT.

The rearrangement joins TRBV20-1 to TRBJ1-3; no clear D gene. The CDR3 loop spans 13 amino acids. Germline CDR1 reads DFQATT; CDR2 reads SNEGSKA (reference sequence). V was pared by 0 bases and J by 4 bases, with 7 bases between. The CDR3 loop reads CSARDNRGNTIYF. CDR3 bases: TGCAGTGCTAGAGACAACAGAGGAAACACCATATATTTT.

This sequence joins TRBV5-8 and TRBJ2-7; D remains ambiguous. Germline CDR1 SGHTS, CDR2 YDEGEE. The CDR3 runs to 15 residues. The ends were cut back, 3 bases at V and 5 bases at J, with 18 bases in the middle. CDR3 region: CASSSLWETRHEQYF. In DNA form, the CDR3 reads TGTGCCAGCAGCTCCCTTTGGGAAACGAGGCACGAGCAGTACTTC.

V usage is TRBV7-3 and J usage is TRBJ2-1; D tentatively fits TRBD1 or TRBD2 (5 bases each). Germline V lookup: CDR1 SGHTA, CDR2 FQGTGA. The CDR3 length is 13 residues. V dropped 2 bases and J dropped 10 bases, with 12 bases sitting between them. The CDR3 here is CASSLPDSGEQFF. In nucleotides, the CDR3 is TGTGCCAGCAGCTTACCCGACAGCGGAGAGCAGTTCTTC.

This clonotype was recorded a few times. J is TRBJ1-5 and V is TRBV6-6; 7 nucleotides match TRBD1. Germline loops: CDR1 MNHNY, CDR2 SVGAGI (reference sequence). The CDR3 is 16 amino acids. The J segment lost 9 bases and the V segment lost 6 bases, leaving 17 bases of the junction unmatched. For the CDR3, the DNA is TGTGCCAGCAGCCCGGCGAGCGGAGGGGGCCTGGGGCCCCAGCATTTT. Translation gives CASSPASGGGLGPQHF.

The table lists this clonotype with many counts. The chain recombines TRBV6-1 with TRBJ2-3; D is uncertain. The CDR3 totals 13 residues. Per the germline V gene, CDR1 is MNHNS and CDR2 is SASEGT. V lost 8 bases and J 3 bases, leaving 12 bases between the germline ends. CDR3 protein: CASSGRETDTQYF. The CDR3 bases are TGTGCCAGCTCGGGCCGAGAGACAGATACGCAGTATTTT.

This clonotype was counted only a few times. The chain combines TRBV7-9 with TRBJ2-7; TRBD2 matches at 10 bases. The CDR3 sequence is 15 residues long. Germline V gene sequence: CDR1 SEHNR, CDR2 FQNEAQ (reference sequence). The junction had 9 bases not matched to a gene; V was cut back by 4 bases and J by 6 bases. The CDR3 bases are TGTGCCAGCAGCTATGGCCGACTAGCGGGTGCCGAGCAGTACTTC. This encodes CASSYGRLAGAEQYF.

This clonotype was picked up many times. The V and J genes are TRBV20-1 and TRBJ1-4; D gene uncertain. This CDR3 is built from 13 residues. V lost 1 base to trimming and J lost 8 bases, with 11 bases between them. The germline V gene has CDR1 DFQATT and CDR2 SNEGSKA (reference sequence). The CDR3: CSARGEGSEKLFF. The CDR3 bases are TGCAGTGCTAGAGGCGAGGGTAGCGAAAAACTGTTTTTT.

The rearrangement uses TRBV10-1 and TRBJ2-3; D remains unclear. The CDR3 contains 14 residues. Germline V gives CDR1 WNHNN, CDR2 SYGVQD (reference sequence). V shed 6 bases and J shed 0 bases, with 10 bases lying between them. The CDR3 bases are TGCGCCAGCAGCCGGACGGCTAGCACAGATACGCAGTATTTT. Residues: CASSRTASTDTQYF.

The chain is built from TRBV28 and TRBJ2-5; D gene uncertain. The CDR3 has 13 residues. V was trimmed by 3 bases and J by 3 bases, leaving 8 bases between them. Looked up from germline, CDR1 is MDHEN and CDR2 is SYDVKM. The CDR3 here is CASSLWGKETQYF. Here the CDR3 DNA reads TGTGCCAGCAGTTTGTGGGGTAAAGAGACCCAGTACTTC.